Shown below are 14 T cell receptor beta chains from a single sample sequenced in a study of blood T cell repertoires in COVID-19. The method was immunoSEQ multiplex PCR; TCRdb's version includes in-frame clones alone and lacks a portion of them. The table shows about 200,000 clones, with around four fifths occurring only once. The sequenced sample was peripheral blood. Receptors were obtained from a woman in her forties or fifties with acute or convalescent COVID-19.

This clone was counted once. This rearrangement joins TRBV28 to TRBJ2-3; 7 bases match TRBD1. The trim removed 5 bases at V and 3 bases at J, leaving 2 bases unmatched. Germline loops: CDR1 MDHEN, CDR2 SYDVKM. This CDR3 has 13 residues. The CDR3 DNA reads TGTGCCAGCAGTACACAGGGGACAGATACGCAGTATTTT. Protein sequence: CASSTQGTDTQYF.

The rearrangement joins TRBV19 to TRBJ2-7, with D perhaps TRBD1 (6 bases). CDR3 size: 16 residues. Germline CDR1 and CDR2: LNHDA and SQIVND (reference sequence). V was clipped by 3 bases and J by 3 bases, with 18 bases between them. The CDR3 DNA reads as TGTGCCAGTAGTATCGGCCTGGTGGGGGCCAGCTACGAGCAGTACTTC. It encodes CASSIGLVGASYEQYF.

The chain is built from TRBV7-6 and TRBJ2-3; 7 bases align to TRBD1. V was pared by 5 bases and J by 4 bases, with 6 bases of the junction left unmatched. Germline CDR1 reads SGHVS; CDR2 reads FNYEAQ. This CDR3 region has 14 residues. The CDR3 loop is CASSLGQSADTQYF. For the CDR3, the DNA is TGTGCCAGCAGCCTGGGACAGTCGGCAGATACGCAGTATTTT. Looking up the rest from reference TRBV7-6 and TRBJ2-3 gives the full variable domain: GAGVSQSPRYKVTKRGQDVALRCDPISGHVSLYWYRQALGQGPEFLTYFNYEAQQDKSGLPNDRFSAERPEGSISTLTIQRTEQRDSAMYRCASSLGQSADTQYFGPGTRLTVL.

The rearrangement links TRBV5-1 to TRBJ1-1; TRBD1 might be the D (5 bases). Trimming pared 2 bases from V and 6 bases from J, leaving 14 bases between. Germline-derived CDR1 and CDR2 are SGHRS and YFSETQ. The CDR3 is 14 amino acids. The CDR3 sequence is CASSFRVVGAEAFF. DNA for the CDR3: TGCGCCAGCAGCTTCAGGGTGGTGGGCGCTGAAGCTTTCTTT.

This chain joins TRBV28 and TRBJ2-3; 7 bases align to TRBD1. Germline CDR1 MDHEN, CDR2 SYDVKM. J gave up 0 bases and V 6 bases, and 3 bases lay outside the gene matches. The CDR3 totals 14 residues. The DNA for the CDR3 is TGTGCCAGCAGAGGGGGCAGCAGCACAGATACGCAGTATTTT. Translated, it gives CASRGGSSTDTQYF.

This clone was counted a few times. The rearrangement uses TRBV27 and TRBJ2-2, with TRBD2 matching 7 bases. Per the germline V gene, CDR1 is MNHEY and CDR2 is SMNVEV (reference sequence). With V trimmed by 5 bases and J by 2 bases, 5 bases remained unmatched. The CDR3 runs to 15 residues. The CDR3, as DNA: TGTGCCAGCAGTCCGGGAGGTCGTAACACCGGGGAGCTGTTTTTT. Protein sequence: CASSPGGRNTGELFF.

In this sample, this clone turned up once. The chain couples TRBV27 to TRBJ2-7, with D hard to call. With 3 bases removed from V and 6 bases from J, the gap between germline ends came to 15 bases. CDR1 and CDR2 (germline): MNHEY, SMNVEV (reference sequence). CDR3 size: 14 residues. The CDR3 reads CASSLNGIPSEQYF. CDR3 nucleotide sequence: TGTGCCAGCAGTTTGAATGGCATACCCTCCGAGCAGTACTTC.

This chain links TRBV19 with TRBJ1-3; 8 bases are shared with TRBD1. The CDR3 consists of 16 residues. From germline, CDR1 is LNHDA and CDR2 SQIVND (reference sequence). After removal of 5 bases from V and 3 bases from J, the junction contained 9 bases not matched to a gene. CDR3 loop: CASSPNRGIFGNTIYF. CDR3 nucleotides: TGTGCCAGTAGTCCCAACAGGGGGATTTTTGGAAACACCATATATTTT.

The V call is TRBV29-1, the J call TRBJ2-5; tentatively, D is TRBD2 (6 bases). The ends were cut back, 4 bases at V and 1 base at J, with 10 bases in the middle. CDR3 length: 13 amino acids. Germline loops: CDR1 SQVTM, CDR2 ANQGSEA. The CDR3 coding sequence is TGCAGCGTTGGGGGGGTGGGCCAAGAGACCCAGTACTTC. Translating gives CSVGGVGQETQYF.

V gene TRBV5-1 combines with J gene TRBJ2-2, with 11 bases that match TRBD2. The CDR3 spans 16 residues. Germline-derived CDR1 and CDR2 are SGHRS and YFSETQ. V dropped 5 bases and J dropped 1; count of bases not matched to a gene: 4. The CDR3, as DNA: TGCGCCAGCAGGCGTAGCGGGGGGGTGAACACCGGGGAGCTGTTTTTT. It translates to CASRRSGGVNTGELFF.

The rearrangement links TRBV5-1 to TRBJ2-7; TRBD1 aligns across 10 bases. This CDR3 is built from 15 residues. Germline CDR1 SGHRS, CDR2 YFSETQ. With V trimmed by 4 bases and J by 5 bases, 9 bases remained unmatched. The CDR3, as DNA: TGCGCCAGCAGCCCACGGACAGGGGGTTTTAACGAGCAGTACTTC. Translated: CASSPRTGGFNEQYF.

V is TRBV19 and J is TRBJ2-1; 13 bases match TRBD2. The V segment lost 4 bases and the J segment 7 bases; nucleotides outside the gene matches: 7. The CDR3 spans 16 residues. The V gene's germline CDR1 is LNHDA and CDR2 SQIVND (reference sequence). The DNA for the CDR3 is TGTGCCAGTAGTACTCGGACTAGCGGGAGTCGAAATGAGCAGTTCTTC. It encodes CASSTRTSGSRNEQFF.

The genes are TRBV25-1 and TRBJ2-1; 8 nucleotides line up with TRBD2. This CDR3 has 15 residues. Per the germline V gene, CDR1 is MGHDK and CDR2 is SYGVNS. Losses at the gene ends were 4 bases for V and 3 bases for J; bases not matched to a gene: 5. The CDR3 DNA is TGTGCCAGCAGTGTTAGCGGGACGATCTACAATGAGCAGTTCTTC. Its protein is CASSVSGTIYNEQFF. Together with reference TRBV25-1 and TRBJ2-1, the CDR3 gives the full variable domain: EADIYQTPRYLVIGTGKKITLECSQTMGHDKMYWYQQDPGMELHLIHYSYGVNSTEKGDLSSESTVSRIRTEHFPLTLESARPSHTSQYLCASSVSGTIYNEQFFGPGTRLTVL.

This sequence joins TRBV19 and TRBJ2-3; 14 nucleotides agree with TRBD2. Looked up from germline, CDR1 is LNHDA and CDR2 is SQIVND (reference sequence). There are 15 residues in the CDR3. V lost 7 bases, J lost 4 bases, and 4 bases stayed unmatched. The CDR3 here is CASTGLAGAPDTQYF. The CDR3 DNA sequence: TGTGCCAGTACGGGACTAGCGGGAGCTCCAGATACGCAGTATTTT.